Listed below are T cell receptor beta chains from one sample, sequenced in a study of shared clonotypes between healthy human individuals. Sequenced by immunoSEQ multiplex PCR; TCRdb stores in-frame clones only, minus some. There are some 2.3 million clones in the sample; more than 85% occur only once, and 0.35% to 0.45% lies in the top ten. The sequenced sample was naive CD4+ T cells from PBMCs. The receptors come from a man aged 18 to 30 in good health. Some clones in this sample may be carry-over from other donors' samples. Each CDR3 is given with its conserved first and last residue. A D gene is named only where the DNA matches it firmly.

D	V	J	CDR3
TRBD2	TRBV5-4	TRBJ2-7	CASSTMGREARSYEQYF
NA	TRBV5-1	TRBJ1-5	CASSLVGAQPQHF
TRBD2	TRBV5-4	TRBJ2-2	CASSWTSGNTGELFF
TRBD2	TRBV13	TRBJ2-7	CASSLGRREGYEQYF
NA	TRBV28	TRBJ2-2	CASRGLTGELFF
TRBD1	TRBV6-6	TRBJ1-5	CASISQGIRNQPQHF
NA	TRBV28	TRBJ2-7	CASSLFRDPSSYEQYF
NA	TRBV29-1	TRBJ2-1	CSVEAGWSYNEQFF
NA	TRBV18	TRBJ1-4	CASSPDNGASNEKLFF
TRBD2	TRBV4-2	TRBJ2-7	CASSQVAGDDYEQYF
TRBD1	TRBV25-1	TRBJ2-1	CASSEGQGNEQFF
NA	TRBV19	TRBJ1-5	CASSTEFYSNQPQHF
NA	TRBV5-4	TRBJ2-1	CASSFSRGSEFF
NA	TRBV18	TRBJ1-5	CASAPGNLNQPQHF
NA	TRBV11-2	TRBJ1-2	CASSLRGGGNYGYTF
NA	TRBV10-3	TRBJ2-1	CAISDSQARSRGSYNEQFF
NA	TRBV5-6	TRBJ2-4	CASSYYRDAVSRSIQYF
TRBD2	TRBV5-4	TRBJ2-3	CASSPSREGRGDTQYF
NA	TRBV7-3	TRBJ2-1	CASSLRASYNEQFF
TRBD1	TRBV28	TRBJ1-1	CASRPPKGAYTEAFF
NA	TRBV19	TRBJ2-1	CASRYGGNPYNEQFF
NA	TRBV6-5	TRBJ2-7	CASSSGLKNEQYF
TRBD1	TRBV5-8	TRBJ2-4	CASSQDRGGLAKNIQYF
NA	TRBV5-1	TRBJ2-3	CASSLVPTDTQYF
NA	TRBV15	TRBJ1-2	CATSRAQTRRSANYGYTF
NA	TRBV7-9	TRBJ1-2	CASSTTDIYGYTF
TRBD1	TRBV7-2	TRBJ1-4	CASSLKGAGEKLFF